These T cell receptor beta chains were read from a single sample in a study of cytomegalovirus exposure and HLA in healthy donors. Assay used: immunoSEQ multiplex PCR; TCRdb lists only in-frame clones, some missing. The repertoire consists of fewer than 120,000 clones, with 88% occurring once and the leading ten covering approximately 1.4%. The sample comprised PBMCs. Source of these receptors: a young woman in good health and CMV-seropositive. The CDR3 runs from the conserved cysteine through the conserved F or W. The order of the fields is J gene, D gene, V gene, clone size, CDR3 protein, CDR3 DNA. D genes are given only for firm matches. The size entry is marked missing in some rows and otherwise reads once, few, many or a size class.

j_gene: TRBJ1-5
d_gene: NA
v_gene: TRBV1
abundance: NA
CDR3aa: CTSSRTGTGAYSNQPQHF
CDR3nt: TGCACCAGCAGCCGAACCGGGACAGGGGCTTATAGCAATCAGCCCCAGCATTTT

j_gene: TRBJ2-7
d_gene: TRBD1
v_gene: TRBV7-9
abundance: NA
CDR3aa: CASSPGTAPIDYAQYF
CDR3nt: TGTGCCAGCAGCCCCGGGACAGCCCCCATTGACTACGCGCAGTACTTC

j_gene: TRBJ2-1
d_gene: TRBD2
v_gene: TRBV27
abundance: NA
CDR3aa: CASSLTSGSPNEQFF
CDR3nt: TGTGCCAGCAGTTTAACTAGCGGGAGCCCGAATGAGCAGTTCTTC

j_gene: TRBJ2-1
d_gene: TRBD2
v_gene: TRBV7-9
abundance: NA
CDR3aa: CASSYRLAGRSYNEQFF
CDR3nt: TGTGCCAGCAGCTACCGACTAGCGGGAAGGTCCTACAATGAGCAGTTCTTC

j_gene: TRBJ2-1
d_gene: NA
v_gene: TRBV28
abundance: NA
CDR3aa: CASSLAGMTAVNEQFF
CDR3nt: TGTGCCAGCAGTTTAGCAGGGATGACTGCAGTCAATGAGCAGTTCTTC

j_gene: TRBJ2-2
d_gene: NA
v_gene: TRBV6-6
abundance: NA
CDR3aa: CASSYGGRGYTGELFF
CDR3nt: TGTGCCAGCAGTTATGGAGGGAGAGGGTACACCGGGGAGCTGTTTTTT

j_gene: TRBJ2-7
d_gene: NA
v_gene: TRBV7-2
abundance: NA
CDR3aa: CASRYREFEQYF
CDR3nt: TGTGCCAGCAGGTACAGGGAGTTCGAGCAGTACTTC

j_gene: TRBJ2-7
d_gene: NA
v_gene: TRBV7-2
abundance: few
CDR3aa: CASSLEGVRTGEQYF
CDR3nt: TGTGCCAGCAGCTTAGAAGGCGTGCGAACAGGCGAGCAGTACTTC

j_gene: TRBJ1-2
d_gene: NA
v_gene: TRBV4-1
abundance: NA
CDR3aa: CASSQDRGEYGYTF
CDR3nt: TGCGCCAGCAGCCAAGATCGGGGAGAATATGGCTACACCTTC

j_gene: TRBJ2-2
d_gene: NA
v_gene: TRBV7-9
abundance: NA
CDR3aa: CASSQSGWNTGELFF
CDR3nt: TGTGCCAGCAGCCAATCAGGGTGGAACACCGGGGAGCTGTTTTTT

j_gene: TRBJ2-6
d_gene: TRBD1
v_gene: TRBV6-4
abundance: once
CDR3aa: CASSDWDSSPSGANVLTF
CDR3nt: TGTGCCAGCAGTGACTGGGACAGTAGTCCCTCTGGGGCCAACGTCCTGACTTTC

j_gene: TRBJ2-6
d_gene: TRBD2
v_gene: TRBV15
abundance: NA
CDR3aa: CATSRDLGGGAPGANVLTF
CDR3nt: TGTGCCACCAGCAGAGATCTGGGCGGGGGGGCCCCTGGGGCCAACGTCCTGACTTTC

j_gene: TRBJ1-1
d_gene: NA
v_gene: TRBV9
abundance: NA
CDR3aa: CASSVGVGDEAFF
CDR3nt: TGTGCCAGCAGCGTAGGGGTCGGGGATGAAGCTTTCTTT

j_gene: TRBJ1-5
d_gene: TRBD1
v_gene: TRBV19
abundance: once
CDR3aa: CASSKTGNQPQHF
CDR3nt: TGTGCCAGTAGTAAGACAGGGAATCAGCCCCAGCATTTT

j_gene: TRBJ2-5
d_gene: TRBD1
v_gene: TRBV11-2
abundance: once
CDR3aa: CASSRQGMGETQYF
CDR3nt: TGTGCCAGCAGTCGACAGGGAATGGGAGAGACCCAGTACTTC

j_gene: TRBJ1-2
d_gene: NA
v_gene: TRBV2
abundance: NA
CDR3aa: CASSEVGNYGYTF
CDR3nt: TGTGCCAGCAGTGAAGTCGGTAACTATGGCTACACCTTC